The T cell receptor beta chain under discussion was sequenced for a study of cytomegalovirus exposure and HLA in healthy donors. Across the study: In an earlier analysis, around 100 million unique TCR beta sequences were found from approximately 190 million T cells.

CDR1 is LNHDA, CDR2 SQIVND, per germline (reference sequence). This CDR3 is 15 amino acids long. Study-wide results and caveats: Follow-up analysis found HLA locus-dependent TCR association rates, highest for DRB1 and lowest for HLA-C.

To note about this clone: Its antigen is as yet unknown.

The PCR made use of 60 Vbeta and 13 Jbeta primers. Original handling: Tens of millions of unique TCR beta chains, about 11 million of them shared, were counted by a later analysis. Clones were read by immunoSEQ multiplex PCR, and TCRdb kept only the in-frame ones, dropping some. From that table come the V and J calls and clone size; the DNA was used to work out D and trimming. The sample has approximately 160,000 clones; about three quarters are singletons. This clonotype was obtained from a woman in her twenties or thirties in good health and CMV-seropositive. This chain joins TRBV19 and TRBJ2-2, with TRBD2 as a possible D gene (6 bases). What was sequenced was PBMCs. The CDR3, as DNA: TGTGCAAACCCCCGTGTGGAGGGGTTGGCCGGGGAGCTGTTTTTT. Its translation: CANPRVEGLAGELFF.